This is a list of T cell receptor beta chains from one sample in a study of T cell changes during pregnancy in multiple sclerosis. The data were produced by immunoSEQ multiplex PCR, yet TCRdb's version contains in-frame clones alone and is incomplete. The sample lists 50,000 to 75,000 clones, over 90% occurring once. Source: CD8+ T cells from peripheral blood mononuclear cells, taken in the third trimester of pregnancy. The receptors were sampled from a female donor with multiple sclerosis, enrolled in a pregnancy study. Both conserved end residues are part of each CDR3. The order of the fields is J gene, V gene, clone size, D gene, CDR3 length, CDR3 protein, CDR3 DNA. The D gene is left open where the match is weak. Clone size is not always given. Where it is, it says once, few, many or a class for expanded clones.

j_gene: TRBJ2-7; v_gene: TRBV27; abundance: .; d_gene: .; len: 14; CDR3aa: CASSEVMDSYEQYF; CDR3nt: TGTGCCAGCAGTGAGGTAATGGACTCCTACGAGCAGTACTTC
j_gene: TRBJ1-1; v_gene: TRBV6-1; abundance: few; d_gene: .; len: 14; CDR3aa: CASSEGTPGTEAFF; CDR3nt: TGTGCCAGCAGTGAGGGGACACCCGGAACTGAAGCTTTCTTT
j_gene: TRBJ2-1; v_gene: TRBV10-3; abundance: .; d_gene: TRBD1; len: 13; CDR3aa: CAIGGQGYNEQFF; CDR3nt: TGTGCCATCGGGGGACAGGGTTACAATGAGCAGTTCTTC
j_gene: TRBJ1-2; v_gene: TRBV4-1; abundance: .; d_gene: .; len: 14; CDR3aa: CASSQVVGNYGYTF; CDR3nt: TGCGCCAGCAGCCAAGTGGTCGGGAACTATGGCTACACCTTC
j_gene: TRBJ2-6; v_gene: TRBV7-9; abundance: once; d_gene: .; len: 17; CDR3aa: CASSLARHSSGANVLTF; CDR3nt: TGTGCCAGCAGCTTAGCGCGCCATAGCTCTGGGGCCAACGTCCTGACTTTC
j_gene: TRBJ1-1; v_gene: TRBV6-5; abundance: once; d_gene: .; len: 14; CDR3aa: CASSYTGSNTEAFF; CDR3nt: TGTGCCAGCAGTTATACAGGGAGTAACACTGAAGCTTTCTTT
j_gene: TRBJ2-7; v_gene: TRBV9; abundance: .; d_gene: TRBD1; len: 15; CDR3aa: CASSVGQAIPYEQYF; CDR3nt: TGTGCCAGCAGCGTCGGACAGGCTATCCCCTACGAGCAGTACTTC
j_gene: TRBJ2-7; v_gene: TRBV5-6; abundance: .; d_gene: .; len: 14; CDR3aa: CASRAGTLAYEQYF; CDR3nt: TGTGCCAGCAGGGCCGGGACATTGGCCTACGAGCAGTACTTC
j_gene: TRBJ1-2; v_gene: TRBV19; abundance: .; d_gene: .; len: 13; CDR3aa: CASSMTENYGYTF; CDR3nt: TGTGCCAGTAGCATGACAGAGAACTATGGCTACACCTTC
j_gene: TRBJ2-7; v_gene: TRBV10-3; abundance: .; d_gene: .; len: 13; CDR3aa: CAISAGASYEQYF; CDR3nt: TGTGCCATCAGTGCAGGGGCCTCCTACGAGCAGTACTTC
j_gene: TRBJ2-1; v_gene: TRBV10-2; abundance: .; d_gene: .; len: 12; CDR3aa: CASKQGPNEQFF; CDR3nt: TGCGCCAGCAAACAGGGCCCCAATGAGCAGTTCTTC
j_gene: TRBJ2-7; v_gene: TRBV30; abundance: once; d_gene: TRBD2; len: 15; CDR3aa: CAWSGGTSGTYEQYF; CDR3nt: TGTGCCTGGAGTGGAGGGACTAGCGGCACCTACGAGCAGTACTTC
j_gene: TRBJ1-1; v_gene: TRBV30; abundance: .; d_gene: TRBD1; len: 15; CDR3aa: CAWSAEDRGRTEAFF; CDR3nt: TGTGCCTGGAGTGCCGAGGACAGGGGAAGGACTGAAGCTTTCTTT
j_gene: TRBJ1-2; v_gene: TRBV27; abundance: .; d_gene: TRBD1; len: 14; CDR3aa: CASGGTGGLDGYTF; CDR3nt: TGTGCCAGCGGCGGGACAGGGGGCCTCGATGGCTACACCTTC
j_gene: TRBJ2-7; v_gene: TRBV13; abundance: .; d_gene: .; len: 14; CDR3aa: CASSLGRGPYEQYF; CDR3nt: TGTGCCAGCAGCCTCGGGAGGGGGCCCTACGAGCAGTACTTC
j_gene: TRBJ2-3; v_gene: TRBV6-5; abundance: .; d_gene: .; len: 14; CDR3aa: CASSYREEADTQYF; CDR3nt: TGTGCCAGCAGTTACAGAGAGGAGGCAGATACGCAGTATTTT
j_gene: TRBJ2-7; v_gene: TRBV5-4; abundance: .; d_gene: .; len: 14; CDR3aa: CASSLGLNSYEQYF; CDR3nt: TGTGCCAGCAGCTTGGGACTCAACTCCTACGAGCAGTACTTC
j_gene: TRBJ2-3; v_gene: TRBV7-6; abundance: .; d_gene: TRBD2; len: 19; CDR3aa: CASSSPLGGRWVEADTQYF; CDR3nt: TGTGCCAGCAGCTCCCCTCTTGGCGGGAGATGGGTAGAGGCAGATACGCAGTATTTT
j_gene: TRBJ1-1; v_gene: TRBV19; abundance: .; d_gene: TRBD1; len: 15; CDR3aa: CASSAGTGLNTEAFF; CDR3nt: TGTGCCAGTAGCGCGGGGACAGGTTTGAACACTGAAGCTTTCTTT
j_gene: TRBJ2-7; v_gene: TRBV7-2; abundance: .; d_gene: .; len: 14; CDR3aa: CASSLRTSSYEQYF; CDR3nt: TGTGCCAGCAGCTTGCGGACAAGCTCCTACGAGCAGTACTTC
j_gene: TRBJ1-4; v_gene: TRBV28; abundance: .; d_gene: .; len: 17; CDR3aa: CATDSPGLGQGDGKLFF; CDR3nt: TGTGCCACCGATAGTCCCGGGTTGGGGCAGGGCGATGGAAAACTGTTTTTT
j_gene: TRBJ2-6; v_gene: TRBV15; abundance: few; d_gene: .; len: 15; CDR3aa: CATSRERGGLDVLTF; CDR3nt: TGTGCCACCAGCAGAGAAAGGGGGGGCTTAGACGTCCTGACTTTC
j_gene: TRBJ2-7; v_gene: TRBV7-6; abundance: .; d_gene: .; len: 14; CDR3aa: CASSLGTLAYEQYF; CDR3nt: TGTGCCAGCAGCCTAGGGACTTTAGCCTACGAGCAGTACTTC
j_gene: TRBJ2-1; v_gene: TRBV27; abundance: .; d_gene: .; len: 13; CDR3aa: CASSLSAGFEQFF; CDR3nt: TGTGCCAGCAGTTTAAGTGCAGGGTTTGAGCAGTTCTTC
j_gene: TRBJ2-1; v_gene: TRBV5-6; abundance: .; d_gene: .; len: 12; CDR3aa: CASSQNTHEQFF; CDR3nt: TGTGCCAGCAGTCAGAACACCCATGAGCAGTTCTTC
j_gene: TRBJ1-5; v_gene: TRBV12-2; abundance: .; d_gene: .; len: 12; CDR3aa: CASRLGDQPQHF; CDR3nt: TGTGCAAGTCGCTTAGGAGATCAGCCCCAGCATTTT
j_gene: TRBJ2-1; v_gene: TRBV9; abundance: .; d_gene: TRBD2; len: 19; CDR3aa: CASSATGTSVSSSYNEQFF; CDR3nt: TGTGCCAGCAGCGCGACCGGGACTAGCGTATCGAGCTCCTACAATGAGCAGTTCTTC
j_gene: TRBJ1-2; v_gene: TRBV19; abundance: .; d_gene: TRBD1; len: 15; CDR3aa: CASSLTGGGLEGYTF; CDR3nt: TGTGCCAGTAGCTTAACAGGGGGAGGTCTCGAAGGCTACACCTTC
j_gene: TRBJ1-2; v_gene: TRBV27; abundance: .; d_gene: TRBD1; len: 14; CDR3aa: CASSLRTGGYGYTF; CDR3nt: TGTGCCAGCAGTTTGCGGACAGGGGGTTATGGCTACACCTTC
j_gene: TRBJ2-7; v_gene: TRBV5-5; abundance: .; d_gene: .; len: 16; CDR3aa: CASSTSLVWTGYEQYF; CDR3nt: TGTGCCAGCAGCACCTCCCTCGTATGGACTGGTTACGAGCAGTACTTC
j_gene: TRBJ2-1; v_gene: TRBV7-9; abundance: .; d_gene: .; len: 13; CDR3aa: CASSEAGDNEQFF; CDR3nt: TGTGCCAGCTCGGAGGCGGGCGACAATGAGCAGTTCTTC
j_gene: TRBJ2-7; v_gene: TRBV27; abundance: few; d_gene: TRBD1; len: 13; CDR3aa: CASSYSGGYEQYF; CDR3nt: TGTGCCAGCAGTTATTCAGGGGGCTACGAGCAGTACTTC
j_gene: TRBJ2-3; v_gene: TRBV7-9; abundance: .; d_gene: .; len: 14; CDR3aa: CASSLPTEGHTQYF; CDR3nt: TGTGCCAGCAGCCTCCCTACGGAGGGGCATACGCAGTATTTT
j_gene: TRBJ2-3; v_gene: TRBV4-3; abundance: .; d_gene: .; len: 16; CDR3aa: CASSQDSGRSTDTQYF; CDR3nt: TGCGCCAGCAGCCAAGATTCCGGGAGAAGCACAGATACGCAGTATTTT
j_gene: TRBJ2-1; v_gene: TRBV5-6; abundance: .; d_gene: TRBD2; len: 15; CDR3aa: CASSLGASGNNEQFF; CDR3nt: TGTGCCAGCAGCTTGGGCGCTAGCGGAAACAATGAGCAGTTCTTC
j_gene: TRBJ2-6; v_gene: TRBV7-9; abundance: .; d_gene: TRBD1; len: 17; CDR3aa: CASSFQGVDSGANVLTF; CDR3nt: TGTGCCAGCAGCTTTCAGGGGGTTGACTCTGGGGCCAACGTCCTGACTTTC
j_gene: TRBJ1-1; v_gene: TRBV9; abundance: .; d_gene: TRBD1; len: 19; CDR3aa: CASSVGGTEVLPMNTEAFF; CDR3nt: TGTGCCAGCAGCGTAGGTGGGACAGAAGTCCTGCCAATGAACACTGAAGCTTTCTTT
j_gene: TRBJ2-7; v_gene: TRBV28; abundance: .; d_gene: .; len: 13; CDR3aa: CASSSTYRDEQYF; CDR3nt: TGTGCCAGCAGTTCCACCTACAGGGACGAGCAGTACTTC
j_gene: TRBJ2-5; v_gene: TRBV5-1; abundance: .; d_gene: .; len: 14; CDR3aa: CASSWVLGEETQYF; CDR3nt: TGCGCCAGCAGCTGGGTCTTAGGGGAAGAGACCCAGTACTTC
j_gene: TRBJ1-2; v_gene: TRBV19; abundance: .; d_gene: .; len: 14; CDR3aa: CASRPTGSNYGYTF; CDR3nt: TGTGCCAGTAGGCCAACAGGGAGTAACTATGGCTACACCTTC
j_gene: TRBJ2-3; v_gene: TRBV6-1; abundance: few; d_gene: TRBD2; len: 14; CDR3aa: CASNGLDGADTQYF; CDR3nt: TGTGCCAGCAACGGACTAGACGGAGCAGATACGCAGTATTTT
j_gene: TRBJ2-1; v_gene: TRBV27; abundance: .; d_gene: .; len: 14; CDR3aa: CASSLNGNYNEQFF; CDR3nt: TGTGCCAGCAGTTTGAACGGGAATTACAATGAGCAGTTCTTC
j_gene: TRBJ1-2; v_gene: TRBV28; abundance: .; d_gene: TRBD1; len: 14; CDR3aa: CASSLGTGGYGYTF; CDR3nt: TGTGCCAGCAGTTTAGGGACAGGGGGCTATGGCTACACCTTC
j_gene: TRBJ2-1; v_gene: TRBV6-4; abundance: few; d_gene: TRBD2; len: 16; CDR3aa: CASSDSGTSGSSEQFF; CDR3nt: TGTGCCAGCAGTGACTCGGGGACTAGCGGGAGTAGTGAGCAGTTCTTC
j_gene: TRBJ2-2; v_gene: TRBV27; abundance: .; d_gene: .; len: 14; CDR3aa: CASSLTVNTGELFF; CDR3nt: TGTGCCAGCAGTTTAACGGTTAACACCGGGGAGCTGTTTTTT
j_gene: TRBJ2-3; v_gene: TRBV15; abundance: .; d_gene: TRBD2; len: 16; CDR3aa: CATSGLAGAGTDTQYF; CDR3nt: TGTGCCACCAGCGGGTTAGCGGGAGCGGGCACAGATACGCAGTATTTT
j_gene: TRBJ2-7; v_gene: TRBV27; abundance: .; d_gene: TRBD1; len: 14; CDR3aa: CASSLQGVSYEQYF; CDR3nt: TGTGCCAGCAGTTTACAGGGGGTTAGCTACGAGCAGTACTTC
j_gene: TRBJ2-1; v_gene: TRBV29-1; abundance: .; d_gene: TRBD1; len: 16; CDR3aa: CSVEAGQGLEYNEQFF; CDR3nt: TGCAGCGTTGAAGCGGGACAGGGGTTGGAATACAATGAGCAGTTCTTC
j_gene: TRBJ1-1; v_gene: TRBV10-2; abundance: .; d_gene: .; len: 12; CDR3aa: CASGSGSTEAFF; CDR3nt: TGCGCCAGCGGGTCGGGGTCCACTGAAGCTTTCTTT
j_gene: TRBJ1-5; v_gene: TRBV13; abundance: .; d_gene: .; len: 12; CDR3aa: CASSLTGQPQHF; CDR3nt: TGTGCCAGCAGCCTTACTGGTCAGCCCCAGCATTTT
j_gene: TRBJ2-5; v_gene: TRBV28; abundance: .; d_gene: TRBD2; len: 16; CDR3aa: CASSYQGLAVKETQYF; CDR3nt: TGTGCCAGCAGTTACCAAGGACTAGCGGTCAAAGAGACCCAGTACTTC
j_gene: TRBJ1-1; v_gene: TRBV25-1; abundance: few; d_gene: .; len: 13; CDR3aa: CASGQQGNTEAFF; CDR3nt: TGTGCCAGCGGACAACAGGGGAACACTGAAGCTTTCTTT
j_gene: TRBJ1-2; v_gene: TRBV5-4; abundance: .; d_gene: .; len: 16; CDR3aa: CASSPGSASMIPGYTF; CDR3nt: TGTGCCAGCAGCCCCGGGTCCGCCTCCATGATTCCTGGCTACACCTTC
j_gene: TRBJ2-7; v_gene: TRBV28; abundance: .; d_gene: .; len: 15; CDR3aa: CASSSEWGQGMGQYF; CDR3nt: TGTGCCAGCAGTTCCGAATGGGGCCAGGGAATGGGGCAGTACTTC
j_gene: TRBJ1-5; v_gene: TRBV19; abundance: .; d_gene: TRBD1; len: 15; CDR3aa: CASSIDRAGGQPQHF; CDR3nt: TGTGCCAGTAGTATAGATCGCGCAGGGGGTCAGCCCCAGCATTTT
j_gene: TRBJ2-7; v_gene: TRBV27; abundance: .; d_gene: .; len: 14; CDR3aa: CASSPGTFSYEQYF; CDR3nt: TGTGCCAGCAGTCCCGGGACATTTTCCTACGAGCAGTACTTC
j_gene: TRBJ2-7; v_gene: TRBV13; abundance: .; d_gene: .; len: 11; CDR3aa: CASSLTYEQYF; CDR3nt: TGTGCCAGCAGCCTAACGTACGAGCAGTACTTC